Listed here are 17 T cell receptor beta chains from one sample, sequenced in a study of blood T cells in healthy people across ages. The authors ran a second PCR of about 6 to 12 cycles using a sample-barcoded 5' primer and a J-beta primer mix. TCRdb processed the 5' RACE reads anew with MiXCR; each CDR3 protein has one entry. The sample has 850,000 or so distinct CDR3 sequences; 25% to 30% are singletons. Sequences were obtained from blood. The receptor source for this set is a woman older than 75 in good health.

As to this clonotype: At one of its ends the junction is not consistent with the germline gene, which may arise from a read error. The V gene is TRBV5-1, the J gene TRBJ1-4; no clear D. Germline values: CDR1 SGHRS, CDR2 YFSETQ. The CDR3 runs to 17 residues. The CDR3 DNA is TGCGCCAGCAGCTCAGTACTATACAACGCAACTAATGAAAAACGGTTTTTT. Translated: CASSSVLYNATNEKRFF. Full variable domain (rest looked up from reference TRBV5-1 and TRBJ1-4): KAGVTQTPRYLIKTRGQQVTLSCSPISGHRSVSWYQQTPGQGLQFLFEYFSETQRNKGNFPGRFSGRQFSNSRSEMNVSTLELGDSALYLCASSSVLYNATNEKRFFGSGTQLSVL.

This clonotype was seen many times. This CDR3 reads CASSHDRDEWYF. CDR3 nucleotide sequence: TGCGCCAGCAGTCATGACAGGGATGAATGGTACTTC. V and J are TRBV5-1 and TRBJ2-7; 7 bases match TRBD1. V trimming: 5 bases; J trimming: 12 bases; junction bases outside the gene matches: 11. The length of the CDR3 is 12 residues. The germline CDR1 and CDR2 sequences are SGHRS and YFSETQ. The whole variable domain, filled in from reference TRBV5-1 and TRBJ2-7, reads KAGVTQTPRYLIKTRGQQVTLSCSPISGHRSVSWYQQTPGQGLQFLFEYFSETQRNKGNFPGRFSGRQFSNSRSEMNVSTLELGDSALYLCASSHDRDEWYFGPGTRLTVT.

With regard to this clonotype: One junction end disagrees with the germline gene, perhaps due to a read error. V gene TRBV11-2 combines with J gene TRBJ2-3, with 7 nucleotides matching TRBD2. Per the germline V gene, CDR1 is SGHAT and CDR2 is FQNNGV. The CDR3 totals 15 residues. The CDR3 region has the DNA TGTGCCTGCAGCTTGGGAGCGGGGCACACAGATACGCAGTATTTT. This sequence encodes CACSLGAGHTDTQYF.

The chain is built from TRBV5-1 and TRBJ2-1, with D unclear. The V and J ends lost 4 bases and 10 bases respectively, with 12 bases between them. CDR3 size: 12 residues. Germline CDR1 SGHRS, CDR2 YFSETQ. The CDR3, as DNA: TGCGCCAGCAGCCTTCGGGCGTGGGAGCAGTTCTTC. Protein: CASSLRAWEQFF.

This clonotype was detected ten times or more. The chain links TRBV6-6 to TRBJ2-7, with 10 bases aligning to TRBD1. The CDR3 totals 15 residues. From germline, CDR1 is MNHNY and CDR2 SVGAGI (reference sequence). V gave up 0 bases and J gave up 6 bases; unmatched junction bases: 5. DNA for the CDR3: TGTGCCAGCAGTTACTCGGGACAGGGGAGCCTCGAGCAGTACTTC. The encoded protein is CASSYSGQGSLEQYF.

A note on this clonotype: A much larger clone differs by one base, so this may be a read error. This chain links TRBV9 with TRBJ2-5, with D possibly matching TRBD2 (5 bases). The germline V gene encodes CDR1 SGDLS and CDR2 YYNGEE. The CDR3 spans 16 residues. CDR3 in amino acids: CVSSVTPHGGQETQYF. Written as DNA, the CDR3 is TGTGTCAGCAGCGTAACCCCCCACGGAGGCCAAGAGACCCAGTACTTC.

The V gene is TRBV20-1, the J gene TRBJ1-5; D is possibly TRBD1 (6 bases). The CDR3 has 14 residues. The germline V gene has CDR1 DFQATT and CDR2 SNEGSKA (reference sequence). V gave up 3 bases and J gave up 4 bases, with 13 bases separating them. CDR3 nucleotides: TGCAGTGCTAGCAATGCCCAGGGGAATCAGCCCCAGCATTTT. This sequence encodes CSASNAQGNQPQHF.

About this clonotype: One junction end does not reproduce the germline sequence, and a read error may be involved. The CDR3 loop reads CAGSWREGQINQPQHF. The DNA of the CDR3 is TGTGCCGGCAGCTGGAGGGAGGGACAGATCAATCAGCCCCAGCATTTT. V is TRBV7-8 and J is TRBJ1-5, with 7 bases lining up with TRBD1. Per the germline V gene, CDR1 is SGHVS and CDR2 is FQNEAQ. This CDR3 contains 16 residues.

Ten or more counts support this clonotype. A much larger clonotype is one base distant, so this may be a read error. This chain links TRBV20-1 with TRBJ2-1; D call uncertain. The J call may be incorrect, as the DNA end agrees better with TRBJ2-7. CDR1 is DFQATT, CDR2 SNEGSKA, per germline (reference sequence). This CDR3 has 14 residues. CDR3 nucleotide sequence: TGCAGTGCTAGAGTACAGACACACTACAATGAGCAGTACTTC. Amino acid sequence: CSARVQTHYNEQYF.

This clonotype was detected only a few times. The chain couples TRBV11-2 to TRBJ2-5; D is possibly TRBD2 (6 bases). The CDR3 extends over 16 amino acids. The V gene's germline CDR1 is SGHAT and CDR2 FQNNGV. Trimming took 6 bases from V and 5 from J, leaving 22 bases between them. CDR3: CASSRTTSSQRETQYF. DNA of the CDR3: TGTGCCAGCAGTCGCACCACTAGCTCCCAAAGGGAGACCCAGTACTTC.

About this clonotype itself: This may be a read error, as it is one base from a much larger clone. This sequence joins TRBV14 and TRBJ2-1; D unclear. Germline lookup yields CDR1 SGHDN and CDR2 FVKESK. This CDR3 is built from 12 residues. Between the trimmed V and J ends, which lost 5 bases and 8 bases, there was a span of 10 bases. CDR3 in DNA: TGTGCCAGCAGCGGAATAGGTTATGAGCAGTTCTTC. Translating gives CASSGIGYEQFF. The variable domain in full, completed from reference TRBV14 and TRBJ2-1, reads EAGVTQFPSHSVIEKGQTVTLRCDPISGHDNLYWYRRVMGKEIKFLLHFVKESKQDESGMPNNRFLAERTGGTYSTLKVQPAELEDSGVYFCASSGIGYEQFFGPGTRLTVL.

This clonotype was seen ten or more times. The chain combines TRBV6-7 with TRBJ2-3; TRBD1 or TRBD2 may be the D gene (5 bases each). TRBV6-7 is classed as an ORF, of uncertain function. The CDR3 consists of 17 residues. The germline V and J ends were trimmed by 2 bases and 2 bases, with 17 bases remaining between them. CDR3 loop: CASSYTGPGPNTDTQYF. Written as DNA, the CDR3 is TGTGCCAGCAGTTACACCGGCCCGGGACCAAACACAGATACGCAGTATTTT.

Worth noting for this clonotype: This may be a read error: a much more frequent sequence differs by one nucleotide. The V and J genes are TRBV6-2 or TRBV6-3 and TRBJ2-5; D gene unclear. Matching the DNA end better, TRBJ2-7 makes the J call doubtful. Germline V gene data show CDR1 as MNHEY and CDR2 as SVGEGT. The CDR3 is 14 residues long. The CDR3 bases are TGTGCCAGCAGTTACGGCGGATTTTGTGGCGAGCAGTACTTC. Translated, it gives CASSYGGFCGEQYF.

Ten or more counts support this clonotype. The rearrangement joins TRBV9 to TRBJ2-1, with D possibly called TRBD1 or TRBD2 (5 bases each). V was clipped by 3 bases and J by 2 bases, with 12 bases between them. The CDR3 spans 15 residues. Germline loops: CDR1 SGDLS, CDR2 YYNGEE. DNA for the CDR3: TGTGCCAGCAGCGCCACGGGGCTTCCCTACAATGAGCAGTTCTTC. Its translation is CASSATGLPYNEQFF. Full variable domain (rest looked up from reference TRBV9 and TRBJ2-1): DSGVTQTPKHLITATGQRVTLRCSPRSGDLSVYWYQQSLDQGLQFLIQYYNGEERAKGNILERFSAQQFPDLHSELNLSSLELGDSALYFCASSATGLPYNEQFFGPGTRLTVL.

The rearrangement uses TRBV6-6 and TRBJ1-1; D ambiguous. The CDR3 is 12 residues long. Per the germline V gene, CDR1 is MNHNY and CDR2 is SVGAGI (reference sequence). The V and J ends lost 9 bases and 1 base respectively, with 9 bases between them. The CDR3 DNA is TGTGCCAGTTGGCGGCAGAACACTGAAGCTTTCTTT. Its protein product is CASWRQNTEAFF.

In its sample, this clonotype was seen many times. V is TRBV28 and J is TRBJ1-5, with D maybe TRBD1 (6 bases). Trimming took off 5 bases at V and 4 bases at J, with 9 bases between the two ends. The germline CDR1 and CDR2 sequences are MDHEN and SYDVKM. The CDR3 is 13 residues long. The CDR3, as DNA: TGTGCCAGCAGTCCCAGGGGTAATCAGCCCCAGCATTTT. Translating gives CASSPRGNQPQHF.

This clonotype has only a few counts. The DNA of the CDR3 is TGTGCCAGCAGCCAAGTTCAGGGGCTTGGAGAGACCCAGTACTTC. Residues: CASSQVQGLGETQYF. J is TRBJ2-5 and V is TRBV14; D might be TRBD1 (6 bases). This CDR3 comprises 15 residues. Germline values: CDR1 SGHDN, CDR2 FVKESK. V was cut by 1 base and J by 4 bases, with 13 bases left in between.